This T cell receptor (beta chain) is drawn from a study of T cells expressing NK-cell markers. Whole-study context: The authors derived TCR beta repertoires from sorted CD3+CD56+NKG2C+, CD3+CD56+NKG2C- and CD3+CD56-NKG2C+ T cells.

The CDR3 has 16 residues. Germline-derived CDR1 and CDR2 are SSHAT and FNYEAQ (reference sequence). About this clonotype: Its matching antigen is unknown.

UMI-tagged 5'RACE template switching yielded the TCR beta cDNA. TCRdb re-called the 5' RACE reads, yielding one record per CDR3 amino acid sequence without DNA. This listing includes about 460,000 distinct CDR3 sequences. Study results and caveats: Whether expanded NKG2C-expressing T cell clones recognize HCMV is unknown. Similarly, these clonotypes led the CD3+CD56-NKG2C+ fraction as well in a few donors.

The source is a woman between 45 and 65 years old in good health. The rearrangement joins TRBV7-7 to TRBJ2-3; with no DNA, the TCRdb D assignment of TRBD2 cannot be verified. Specimen: blood T cells: a sorted CD56 or NKG2C T cell subset, CD4+ or CD8+ T cells, or bulk PBMC T cells (not recorded which). CDR3: CASSPGLAEITDTQYF. Together with reference TRBV7-7 and TRBJ2-3, the CDR3 gives the full variable domain: GAGVSQSPRYKVTKRGQDVTLRCDPISSHATLYWYQQALGQGPEFLTYFNYEAQPDKSGLPSDRFSAERPEGSISTLTIQRTEQRDSAMYRCASSPGLAEITDTQYFGPGTRLTVL.